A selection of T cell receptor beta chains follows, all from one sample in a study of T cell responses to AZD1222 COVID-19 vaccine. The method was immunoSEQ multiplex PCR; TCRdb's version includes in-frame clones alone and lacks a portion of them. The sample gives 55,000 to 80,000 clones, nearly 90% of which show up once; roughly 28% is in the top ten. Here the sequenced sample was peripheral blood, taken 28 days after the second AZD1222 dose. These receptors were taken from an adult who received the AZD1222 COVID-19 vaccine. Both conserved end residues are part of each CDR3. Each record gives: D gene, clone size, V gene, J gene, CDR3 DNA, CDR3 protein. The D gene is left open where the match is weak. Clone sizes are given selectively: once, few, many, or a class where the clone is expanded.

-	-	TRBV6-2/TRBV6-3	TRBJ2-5	TGTGCCAGCAGTTACACGCGGGCTCGGGAGACCCAGTACTTC	CASSYTRARETQYF
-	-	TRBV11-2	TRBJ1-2	TGTGCCAGCAGCGTGACTAACTATGGCTACACCTTC	CASSVTNYGYTF
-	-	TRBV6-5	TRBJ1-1	TGTGCCAGCAGTTATAGTAACGGGGACACTGAAGCTTTCTTT	CASSYSNGDTEAFF
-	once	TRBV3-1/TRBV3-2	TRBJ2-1	TGTGCCAGCAGCCCCTTGGATTCAACCTCCAACAATGAGCAGTTCTTC	CASSPLDSTSNNEQFF
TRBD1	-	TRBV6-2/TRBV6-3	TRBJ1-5	TGTGCCAGCAGTTACTCCGGGACAGGGATCAGCCCCCAGCATTTT	CASSYSGTGISPQHF
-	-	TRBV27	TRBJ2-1	TGTGCCAGCAGTCAATTCAATGAGCAGTTCTTC	CASSQFNEQFF
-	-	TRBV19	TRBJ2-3	TGTGCCAGTAGTAAGGGACTGACAACAGATACGCAGTATTTT	CASSKGLTTDTQYF
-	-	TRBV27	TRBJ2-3	TGTGCCAGCAGTTTATTGGGCAGCGTCAGCACAGATACGCAGTATTTT	CASSLLGSVSTDTQYF
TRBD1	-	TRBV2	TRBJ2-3	TGTGCCAGCAGTGAAGCCGGGACAGGGTGGGATACGCAGTATTTT	CASSEAGTGWDTQYF
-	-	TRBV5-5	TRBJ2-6	TGTGCCAGCAGCTTGGAACCGTTCTCTGGGGCCAACGTCCTGACTTTC	CASSLEPFSGANVLTF
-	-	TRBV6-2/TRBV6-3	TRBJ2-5	TGTGCCAGCAGTCCCGCAGGGGGGCTTCCCCAAGAGACCCAGTACTTC	CASSPAGGLPQETQYF
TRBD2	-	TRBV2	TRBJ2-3	TGTGCCAGCAGTGAAGGGGGACTAGCGGTTAGCACAGATACGCAGTATTTT	CASSEGGLAVSTDTQYF
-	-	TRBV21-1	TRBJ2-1	TGTGCCAGCAGCAAGGGGGGACAGGGGACCTACAATGAGCAGTTCTTC	CASSKGGQGTYNEQFF
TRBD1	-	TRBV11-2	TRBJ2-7	TGTGCCAGCAGCCGAGGGGATACGGGACAGGGTATGGACGAGCAGTACTTC	CASSRGDTGQGMDEQYF
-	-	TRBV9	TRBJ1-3	TGTGCCAGCAGCCCCCGTGAGACAAGCTCTGGAAACACCATATATTTT	CASSPRETSSGNTIYF
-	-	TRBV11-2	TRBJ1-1	TGTGCCAGCAGCTTAGGGGGGAACACTGAAGCTTTCTTT	CASSLGGNTEAFF
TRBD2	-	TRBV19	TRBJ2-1	TGTGCCAGCAGGGGACTAGCGGACCCATTCAATGAGCAGTTCTTC	CASRGLADPFNEQFF
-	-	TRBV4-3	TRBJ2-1	TGCGCCAGCAGCCAAGATGGTTCGACCTACAATGAGCAGTTCTTC	CASSQDGSTYNEQFF
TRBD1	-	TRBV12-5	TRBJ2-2	TGTGCTAGTGGGAACCGACAGGGCCCGAACACCGGGGAGCTGTTTTTT	CASGNRQGPNTGELFF
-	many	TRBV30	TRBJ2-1	TGTGCCTGGAACTTCGTACTCGGCGATGAGCAGTTCTTC	CAWNFVLGDEQFF
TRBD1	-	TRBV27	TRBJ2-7	TGTGCCAGCGGGACAGCCTACGAGCAGTACTTC	CASGTAYEQYF
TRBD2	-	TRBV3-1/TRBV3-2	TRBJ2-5	TGTGCCAGCAGCCAAGTGCTAGCGGGAGGGCAAGAGACCCAGTACTTC	CASSQVLAGGQETQYF
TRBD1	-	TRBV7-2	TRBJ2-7	TGTGCCAGCAGCTTAGGCTGGGACAGGGATTTATACGAGCAGTACTTC	CASSLGWDRDLYEQYF
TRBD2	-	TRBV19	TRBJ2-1	TGTGCCAGTAAGAGGGAGCGGGAGGGGTTCAACAATGAGCAGTTCTTC	CASKREREGFNNEQFF
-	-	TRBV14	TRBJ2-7	TGTGCCAGCAGCCAAGCGTGGCACGAGCAGTACTTC	CASSQAWHEQYF
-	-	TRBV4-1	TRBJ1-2	TGCGCCAGCAGCCAGACCGACTATGGCTACACCTTC	CASSQTDYGYTF
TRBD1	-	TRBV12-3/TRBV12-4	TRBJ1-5	TGTGCCAGCAAGGGGGCCTCCGGACAGCCCCAGCATTTT	CASKGASGQPQHF
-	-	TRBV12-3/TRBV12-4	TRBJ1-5	TGTGCCAGCAGTTTCGGGCAGCCCCAGCATTTT	CASSFGQPQHF
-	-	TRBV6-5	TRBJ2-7	TGTGCCAGCGTCAGACAGTTGAAGTACTTC	CASVRQLKYF
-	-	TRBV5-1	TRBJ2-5	TGCGCCAGCAGCTTGGGGCGGACAGTGGAGACCCAGTACTTC	CASSLGRTVETQYF
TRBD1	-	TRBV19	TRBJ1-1	TGTGCCAGTAGGCAACAGGGGGCTTTGACTTTCTTT	CASRQQGALTFF
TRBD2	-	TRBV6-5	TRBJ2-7	TGTGCCAGCCATTCGGCGGGAGGAGGCTCCTACGAGCAGTACTTC	CASHSAGGGSYEQYF
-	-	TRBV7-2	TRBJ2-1	TGTGCCAGCAGCTTAGTTGTAGCTGGCAATGAGCAGTTCTTC	CASSLVVAGNEQFF
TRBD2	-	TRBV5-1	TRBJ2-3	TGCGCCAGCAGCTCGAGCGGGGGAGGAGGGGATACGCAGTATTTT	CASSSSGGGGDTQYF
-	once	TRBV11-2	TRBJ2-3	TGTGCCAGCAGGAACCTGGGGGGCAATACGCAGTATTTT	CASRNLGGNTQYF
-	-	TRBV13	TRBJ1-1	TGTGCCAGCAGCTTAGGGGACCGGAACACTGAAGCTTTCTTT	CASSLGDRNTEAFF
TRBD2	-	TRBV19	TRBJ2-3	TGTGCCAGTAGTATTGGGACTAGCGGGGATACGCAGTATTTT	CASSIGTSGDTQYF
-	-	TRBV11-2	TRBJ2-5	TGTGCCAGCAGCTTTACAGGTGCCCTCCAAGAGACCCAGTACTTC	CASSFTGALQETQYF
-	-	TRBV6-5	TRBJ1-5	TGTGCCGGGGGAATACGTCAGCCCCAGCATTTT	CAGGIRQPQHF
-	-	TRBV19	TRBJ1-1	TGTGCCAGTAGTCCCCACAGGGCCTTGAACACTGAAGCTTTCTTT	CASSPHRALNTEAFF
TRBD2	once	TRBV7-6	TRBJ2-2	TGTGCCAGCAGCTCTACTAGCGGGAGAGGTACCGGGGAGCTGTTTTTT	CASSSTSGRGTGELFF
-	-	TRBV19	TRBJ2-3	TGTGCCAGTAGTTCAACAGGGGATACGCAGTATTTT	CASSSTGDTQYF
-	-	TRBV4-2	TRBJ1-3	TGTGCCAGCAGACCTCGGGCTGGAAACACCATATATTTT	CASRPRAGNTIYF
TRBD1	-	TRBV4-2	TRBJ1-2	TGTGCCAGCAGCCAACAAAGGGACAGCCTCTCATCTGGCTACACCTTC	CASSQQRDSLSSGYTF
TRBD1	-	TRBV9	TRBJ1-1	TGTGCCAGCAGCGCGACAGGGGGAGATACTGAAGCTTTCTTT	CASSATGGDTEAFF
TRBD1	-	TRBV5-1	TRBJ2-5	TGCGCCAGCAGCTTGGACAGGGGGGACCAAGAGACCCAGTACTTC	CASSLDRGDQETQYF
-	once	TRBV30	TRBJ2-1	TGTGCCCTGGAGGTACACAATGAGCAGTTCTTC	CALEVHNEQFF
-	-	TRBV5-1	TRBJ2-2	TGCGCCAGCAAGGAGGGAGGGACACTCGCCGGGGAGCTGTTTTTT	CASKEGGTLAGELFF
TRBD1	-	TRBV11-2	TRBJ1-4	TGTGCCAGCAGCCCAACCGGACAGGGGGGTGAAAAACTGTTTTTT	CASSPTGQGGEKLFF
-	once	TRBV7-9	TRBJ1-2	TGTGCCAGCAGCGCCGCAGGAGGGGTTGGCTACACCTTC	CASSAAGGVGYTF
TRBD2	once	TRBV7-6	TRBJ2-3	TGTGCCAGCAACCAACTAGCGGGGCCCGGGGCAGATACGCAGTATTTT	CASNQLAGPGADTQYF
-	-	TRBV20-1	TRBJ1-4	TGCAGTGCTAGTTTGGTCAGTCCTAATGAAAAACTGTTTTTT	CSASLVSPNEKLFF